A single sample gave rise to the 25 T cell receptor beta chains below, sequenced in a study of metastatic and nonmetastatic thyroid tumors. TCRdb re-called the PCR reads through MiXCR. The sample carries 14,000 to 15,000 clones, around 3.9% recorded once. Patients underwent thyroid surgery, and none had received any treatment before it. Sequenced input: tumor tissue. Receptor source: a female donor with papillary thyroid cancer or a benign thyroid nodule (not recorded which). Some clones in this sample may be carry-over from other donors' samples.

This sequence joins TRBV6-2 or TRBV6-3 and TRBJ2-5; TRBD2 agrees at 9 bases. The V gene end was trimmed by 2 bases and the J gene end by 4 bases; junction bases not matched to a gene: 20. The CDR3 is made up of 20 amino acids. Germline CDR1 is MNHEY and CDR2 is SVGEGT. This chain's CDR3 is CASSYPTGLAGFGFSETQYF. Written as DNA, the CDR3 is TGTGCCAGCAGTTACCCCACCGGGCTAGCGGGATTTGGTTTTTCAGAGACCCAGTACTTC.

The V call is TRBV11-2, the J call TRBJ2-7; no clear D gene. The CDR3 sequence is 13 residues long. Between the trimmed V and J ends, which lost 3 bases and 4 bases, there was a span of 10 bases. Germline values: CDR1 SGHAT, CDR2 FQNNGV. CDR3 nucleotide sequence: TGTGCCAGCAGCTTCCCCCTCGGTTACGAGCAGTACTTC. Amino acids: CASSFPLGYEQYF.

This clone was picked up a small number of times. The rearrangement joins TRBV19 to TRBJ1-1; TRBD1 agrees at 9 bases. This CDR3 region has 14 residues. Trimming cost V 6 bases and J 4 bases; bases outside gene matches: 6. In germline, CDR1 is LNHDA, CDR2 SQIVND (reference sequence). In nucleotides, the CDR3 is TGTGCCAGTAGCCCGGACAGGGGCGGCACTGAAGCTTTCTTT. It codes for CASSPDRGGTEAFF.

The CDR3 DNA sequence: TGCGCCAGCAGGGGGACTACCCTCAGCGACGGGGAGCTGTTTTTT. Protein sequence: CASRGTTLSDGELFF. The rearrangement links TRBV10-2 to TRBJ2-2; TRBD2 aligns across 7 bases. The CDR3 extends over 15 amino acids. Trimming at V came to 6 bases and at J to 7 bases, leaving 11 bases not matched to a gene. The V gene's germline CDR1 is WSHSY and CDR2 SAAADI.

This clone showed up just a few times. The CDR3: CASRERTDNEQFF. The CDR3 bases are TGTGCCAGCAGGGAAAGGACAGACAATGAGCAGTTCTTC. This chain connects TRBV6-2 or TRBV6-3 to TRBJ2-1, with D perhaps matching TRBD1 (6 bases). This CDR3 spans 13 amino acids. The V gene's germline CDR1 is MNHEY and CDR2 SVGEGT. The V gene lost 6 bases and the J gene lost 5 bases, with 11 bases spanning the gap.

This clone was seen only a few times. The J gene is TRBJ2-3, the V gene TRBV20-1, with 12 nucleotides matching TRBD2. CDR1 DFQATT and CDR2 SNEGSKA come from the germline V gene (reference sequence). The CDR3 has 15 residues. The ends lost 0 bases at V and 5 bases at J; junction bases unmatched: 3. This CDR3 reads CSARDGGLAGDTQYF. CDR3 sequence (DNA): TGCAGTGCTAGAGATGGGGGACTAGCGGGAGATACGCAGTATTTT.

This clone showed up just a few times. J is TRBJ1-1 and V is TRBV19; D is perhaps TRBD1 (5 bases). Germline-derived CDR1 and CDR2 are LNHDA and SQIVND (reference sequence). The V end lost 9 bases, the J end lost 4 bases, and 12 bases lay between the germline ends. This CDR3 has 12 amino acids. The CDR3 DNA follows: TGTGCCAGAAGAACCGGGGGCACTGAAGCTTTCTTT. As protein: CARRTGGTEAFF.

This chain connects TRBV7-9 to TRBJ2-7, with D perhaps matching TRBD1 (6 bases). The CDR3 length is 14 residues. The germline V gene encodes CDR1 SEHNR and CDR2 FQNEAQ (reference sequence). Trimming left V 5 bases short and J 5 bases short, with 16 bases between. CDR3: CASSPSTGLHEQYF. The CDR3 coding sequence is TGTGCCAGCAGCCCCAGTACAGGGTTACACGAGCAGTACTTC.

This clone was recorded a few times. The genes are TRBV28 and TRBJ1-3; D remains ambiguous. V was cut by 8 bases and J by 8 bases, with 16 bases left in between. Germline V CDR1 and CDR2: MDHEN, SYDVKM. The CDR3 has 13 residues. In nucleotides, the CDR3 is TGTGCCAGCTTTCCCCAAGTTAGCGACACCATATATTTT. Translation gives CASFPQVSDTIYF. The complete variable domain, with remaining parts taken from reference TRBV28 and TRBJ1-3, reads DVKVTQSSRYLVKRTGEKVFLECVQDMDHENMFWYRQDPGLGLRLIYFSYDVKMKEKGDIPEGYSVSREKKERFSLILESASTNQTSMYLCASFPQVSDTIYFGEGSWLTVV.

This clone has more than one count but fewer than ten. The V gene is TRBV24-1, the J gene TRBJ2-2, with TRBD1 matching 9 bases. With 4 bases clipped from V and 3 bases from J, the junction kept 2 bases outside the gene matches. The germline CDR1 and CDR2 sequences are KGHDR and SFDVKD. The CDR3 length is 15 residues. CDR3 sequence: CATSEGQGHTGELFF. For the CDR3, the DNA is TGTGCCACCAGTGAGGGACAGGGACACACCGGGGAGCTGTTTTTT.

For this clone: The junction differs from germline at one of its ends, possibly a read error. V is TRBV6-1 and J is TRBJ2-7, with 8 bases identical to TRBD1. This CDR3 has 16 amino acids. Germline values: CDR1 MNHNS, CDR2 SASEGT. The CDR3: CASNEFGQGESYEQYF. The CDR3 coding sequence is TGTGCCAGCAATGAATTCGGACAGGGTGAATCGTACGAGCAGTACTTC.

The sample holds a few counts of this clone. This CDR3 reads CASSLDLGHGELFF. In DNA, the CDR3 is TGTGCCAGCAGCTTAGATTTAGGTCACGGGGAGCTGTTTTTT. V and J are TRBV11-2 and TRBJ2-2; no reliable D call. CDR1 SGHAT and CDR2 FQNNGV come from the germline V gene. The V end lost 0 bases, the J end lost 7 bases, and 9 bases lay between the germline ends. This CDR3 spans 14 amino acids.

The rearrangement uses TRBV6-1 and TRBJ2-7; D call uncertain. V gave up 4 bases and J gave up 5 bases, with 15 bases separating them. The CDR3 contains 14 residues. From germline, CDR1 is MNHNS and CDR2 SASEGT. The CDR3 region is CASSGVYGANEQYF. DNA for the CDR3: TGTGCCAGCAGTGGTGTCTATGGCGCGAACGAGCAGTACTTC.

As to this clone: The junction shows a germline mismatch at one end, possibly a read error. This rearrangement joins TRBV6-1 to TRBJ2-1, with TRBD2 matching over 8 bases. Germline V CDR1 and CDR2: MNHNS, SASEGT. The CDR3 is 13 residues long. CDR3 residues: CASTGGGMNEQFF. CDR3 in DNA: TGTGCCAGTACCGGGGGGGGGATGAATGAACAGTTCTTC.

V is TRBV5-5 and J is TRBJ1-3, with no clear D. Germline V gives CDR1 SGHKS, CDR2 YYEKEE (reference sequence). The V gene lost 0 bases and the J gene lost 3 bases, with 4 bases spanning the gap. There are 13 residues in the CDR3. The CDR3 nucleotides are TGTGCCAGCAGCTTGGCAGGTGGAAACACCATATATTTT. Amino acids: CASSLAGGNTIYF.

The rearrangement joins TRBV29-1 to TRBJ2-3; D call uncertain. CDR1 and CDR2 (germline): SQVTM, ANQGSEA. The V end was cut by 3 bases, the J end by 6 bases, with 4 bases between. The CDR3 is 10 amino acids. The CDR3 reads CSVDWDTQYF. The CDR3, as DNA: TGCAGCGTTGACTGGGATACGCAGTATTTT.

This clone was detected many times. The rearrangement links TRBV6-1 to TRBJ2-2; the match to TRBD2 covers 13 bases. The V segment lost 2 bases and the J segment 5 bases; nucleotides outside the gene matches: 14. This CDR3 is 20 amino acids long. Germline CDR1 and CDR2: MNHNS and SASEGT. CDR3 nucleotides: TGTGCCAGCAGTGAAACGTCGGAACTAGCGGGAGGGCCGAGAACCGGGGAGCTGTTTTTT. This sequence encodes CASSETSELAGGPRTGELFF.

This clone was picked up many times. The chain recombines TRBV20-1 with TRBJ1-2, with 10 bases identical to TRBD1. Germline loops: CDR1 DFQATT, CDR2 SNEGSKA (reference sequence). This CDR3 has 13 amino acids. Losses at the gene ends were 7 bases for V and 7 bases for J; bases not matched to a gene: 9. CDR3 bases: TGCAGTGTTAAGACAGGGGGCTCTGCTGGCTACACCTTC. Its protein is CSVKTGGSAGYTF.

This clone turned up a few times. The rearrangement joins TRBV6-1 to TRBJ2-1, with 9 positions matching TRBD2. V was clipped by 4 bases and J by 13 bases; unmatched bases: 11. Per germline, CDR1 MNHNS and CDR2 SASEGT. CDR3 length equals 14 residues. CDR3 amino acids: CASSVSGRSLDQFF. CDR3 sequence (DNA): TGTGCCAGCAGTGTGAGCGGGAGGTCTCTTGATCAGTTCTTC.

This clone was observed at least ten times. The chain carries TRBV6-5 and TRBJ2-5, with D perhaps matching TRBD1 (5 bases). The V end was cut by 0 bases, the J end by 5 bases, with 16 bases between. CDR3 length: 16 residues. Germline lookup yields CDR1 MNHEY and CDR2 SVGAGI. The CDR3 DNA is TGTGCCAGCAGTTACTCGATCGCAGGGAAGGGCGAGACCCAGTACTTC. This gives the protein CASSYSIAGKGETQYF.

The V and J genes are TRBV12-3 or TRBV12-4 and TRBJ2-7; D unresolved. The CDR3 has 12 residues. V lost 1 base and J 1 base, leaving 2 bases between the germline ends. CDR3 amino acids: CASSLDSYEQYF. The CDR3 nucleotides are TGTGCCAGCAGTTTAGATTCCTACGAGCAGTACTTC.

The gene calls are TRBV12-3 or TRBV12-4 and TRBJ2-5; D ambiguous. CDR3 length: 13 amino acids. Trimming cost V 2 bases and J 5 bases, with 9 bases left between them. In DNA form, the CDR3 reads TGTGCCAGCAGTTTAAGTTATGTGGAGACCCAGTACTTC. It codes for CASSLSYVETQYF.

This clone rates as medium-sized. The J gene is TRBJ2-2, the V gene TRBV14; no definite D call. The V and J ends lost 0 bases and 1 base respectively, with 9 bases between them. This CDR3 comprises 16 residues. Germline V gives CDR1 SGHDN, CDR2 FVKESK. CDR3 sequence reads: CASSQDLTWNTGELFF. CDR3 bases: TGTGCCAGCAGCCAAGATTTAACATGGAACACCGGGGAGCTGTTTTTT.

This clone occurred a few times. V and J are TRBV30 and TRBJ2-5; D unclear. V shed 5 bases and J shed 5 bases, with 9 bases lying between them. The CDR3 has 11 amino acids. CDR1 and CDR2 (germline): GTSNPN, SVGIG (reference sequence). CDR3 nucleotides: TGTGCCTGGGTCCTTCCGGAGACCCAGTACTTC. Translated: CAWVLPETQYF.

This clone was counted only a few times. The CDR3 DNA is TGTGCCAGCAGCCCGGGCGGGGGCTGCTACACCTTC. It yields the protein CASSPGGGCYTF. The V gene is TRBV9, the J gene TRBJ1-2, with D perhaps TRBD1 (6 bases). This CDR3 is 12 amino acids long. Germline V gene data show CDR1 as SGDLS and CDR2 as YYNGEE. Trimming shortened V by 4 bases and J by 9 bases, and 13 bases separated the two germline ends.